The source of this TCR beta chain is a study of siplizumab effects on memory and regulatory T cells. TCRdb's table, derived via immunoSEQ multiplex PCR, lists solely in-frame clones and lacks some. The sample lists about 100,000 clones, around 93% occurring once. V gave up 5 bases and J gave up 0 bases; unmatched junction bases: 3. This CDR3 is built from 14 residues. Per germline, CDR1 KGHSH and CDR2 LQKENI. This clone was observed a single time. The antigen remains undetermined. Study-wide results and limits: To unstimulated subsets, only a minor fraction of alloreactive clones could be mapped. The authors could not assign a naive or memory phenotype to roughly 80-96% of proliferating CD4+ or CD8+ clones. Treatment with siplizumab left mappable alloreactive CD4+ clones averaging roughly 69% Treg-derived, compared with around 26% in controls.

The receptor comes from a human donor in good health. This chain uses TRBV18 with TRBJ1-2; 7 nucleotides line up with TRBD1. The sequenced material came from non-Treg CD4+ T cells sorted from blood. CDR3 sequence reads: CASSDRASNYGYTF. The CDR3 nucleotides are TGTGCCAGCTCAGACAGGGCCTCTAACTATGGCTACACCTTC.